These 18 T cell receptor beta chains share one sample of origin, sequenced in a study of blood T cell repertoires in COVID-19. Assay: immunoSEQ multiplex PCR; the TCRdb copy retains only in-frame clones and omits some. The sample gives under 350,000 clones, 89% of which show up once; approximately 2% is in the top ten. The sample comprised peripheral blood. The receptors originated from a man between 45 and 60 years old with acute or convalescent COVID-19.

V is TRBV27 and J is TRBJ1-4; a possible D gene is TRBD1 (5 bases). V dropped 3 bases and J dropped 8 bases, with 7 bases sitting between them. The CDR3 is 12 amino acids. In germline, CDR1 is MNHEY, CDR2 SMNVEV (reference sequence). The CDR3 region has the DNA TGTGCCAGCAGTTTGGGGGGAGAAAAACTGTTTTTT. Its translation: CASSLGGEKLFF.

The chain combines TRBV6-5 with TRBJ2-5; the match to TRBD1 covers 7 bases. Losses at the gene ends were 6 bases for V and 1 base for J; bases not matched to a gene: 8. The CDR3 is 15 residues long. CDR1 and CDR2 from the germline V gene are MNHEY and SVGAGI. CDR3 residues: CASRDRSLLQETQYF. For the CDR3, the DNA is TGTGCCAGCAGGGACAGGTCCTTACTCCAAGAGACCCAGTACTTC.

This rearrangement joins TRBV7-3 to TRBJ2-3; 9 nucleotides align to TRBD1. Germline V gives CDR1 SGHTA, CDR2 FQGTGA. The CDR3 extends over 15 amino acids. J lost 0 bases, V lost 3 bases, and 1 base had no gene match. In DNA, the CDR3 is TGTGCCAGCAGCTTGGACAGGGGTAGCACAGATACGCAGTATTTT. Its protein product is CASSLDRGSTDTQYF.

The genes are TRBV2 and TRBJ1-5, with D perhaps TRBD1 (6 bases). With 7 bases removed from V and 7 bases from J, the gap between germline ends came to 14 bases. Germline CDR1 is SNHLY and CDR2 is FYNNEI. CDR3 size: 13 residues. The CDR3 DNA is TGTGCCAGCAAGGGGGGGCCGGGGCAGCCCCAGCATTTT. Its protein is CASKGGPGQPQHF.

The V and J genes are TRBV19 and TRBJ1-2; D might be TRBD1 (5 bases). V dropped 6 bases and J dropped 2 bases, with 7 bases sitting between them. The CDR3 sequence is 12 residues long. Per the germline V gene, CDR1 is LNHDA and CDR2 is SQIVND (reference sequence). The CDR3 spells CASSDRNYGYTF. The CDR3 DNA is TGTGCCAGTAGCGACAGAAACTATGGCTACACCTTC.

The genes are TRBV9 and TRBJ2-3; 7 bases align to TRBD1. The germline V gene encodes CDR1 SGDLS and CDR2 YYNGEE. The CDR3 spans 15 residues. V trimming: 3 bases; J trimming: 4 bases; junction bases outside the gene matches: 8. The CDR3 DNA follows: TGTGCCAGCAGCGCCAGACAGGGCCGGGCAGATACGCAGTATTTT. Translating gives CASSARQGRADTQYF.

Worth noting for this clone: Because the CDR3's place on the DNA is in doubt, the DNA is left out and the CDR3 is given as listed by TCRdb. The CDR3 loop reads CASSPFGPGSPLHF. This chain connects TRBV18 to TRBJ1-6; TRBD1, the D gene given by the table, was not confirmed from the DNA. Germline V CDR1 and CDR2: KGHSH, LQKENI. The CDR3 is 14 residues long, ends included.

This clone has only a few counts. The gene calls are TRBV15 and TRBJ1-6, with 7 bases aligning to TRBD1. There are 13 residues in the CDR3. Germline CDR1 LNHNV, CDR2 YYDKDF (reference sequence). With 6 bases clipped from V and 8 bases from J, the junction kept 4 bases outside the gene matches. This CDR3 reads CATSFQGDSPLHF. CDR3 nucleotide sequence: TGTGCCACCAGTTTCCAGGGGGATTCACCCCTCCACTTT.

The gene calls are TRBV19 and TRBJ2-2, with TRBD2 identical over 11 bases. V was pared by 11 bases and J by 6 bases, with 11 bases of the junction left unmatched. The germline V gene has CDR1 LNHDA and CDR2 SQIVND (reference sequence). The CDR3 loop spans 15 amino acids. CDR3 residues: CASQETSGVPGELFF. In DNA, the CDR3 is TGTGCCTCCCAGGAGACTAGCGGGGTCCCCGGGGAGCTGTTTTTT.

The chain recombines TRBV30 with TRBJ1-2, with TRBD1 as a possible D gene (6 bases). V dropped 0 bases and J dropped 6 bases, with 11 bases sitting between them. The CDR3 consists of 13 residues. Germline V gene data show CDR1 as GTSNPN and CDR2 as SVGIG (reference sequence). The CDR3: CAWSVPQGNGYTF. CDR3 nucleotide sequence: TGTGCCTGGAGTGTACCGCAGGGGAATGGCTACACCTTC.

The chain couples TRBV6-5 to TRBJ2-5; perhaps TRBD2 as D (6 bases). V lost 6 bases to trimming and J lost 2 bases, with 13 bases between them. The germline V gene has CDR1 MNHEY and CDR2 SVGAGI. The CDR3 length is 14 residues. This chain's CDR3 is CASSLRGYQETQYF. CDR3 nucleotides: TGTGCCAGCAGCCTACGGGGGTATCAAGAGACCCAGTACTTC.

The chain couples TRBV5-8 to TRBJ2-2, with 7 bases matching TRBD1. The CDR3 totals 15 residues. V was pared by 4 bases and J by 2 bases, with 5 bases of the junction left unmatched. Germline-derived CDR1 and CDR2 are SGHTS and YDEGEE. The CDR3 nucleotides are TGTGCCAGCAGCCGTGACAGGGTAAACACCGGGGAGCTGTTTTTT. Translating gives CASSRDRVNTGELFF.

The J gene is TRBJ2-5, the V gene TRBV9; TRBD2 agrees at 8 bases. Germline values: CDR1 SGDLS, CDR2 YYNGEE. The CDR3 runs to 15 residues. J was trimmed by 5 bases and V by 0 bases; bases with no gene match: 6. The CDR3 spells CASSVAGGPGETQYF. The DNA of the CDR3 is TGTGCCAGCAGCGTAGCGGGGGGGCCGGGGGAGACCCAGTACTTC.

The chain has TRBV11-2 and TRBJ2-3; no clear D. From germline, CDR1 is SGHAT and CDR2 FQNNGV. This CDR3 is 13 amino acids long. The germline V and J ends were trimmed by 0 bases and 3 bases, with 4 bases remaining between them. CDR3 sequence (DNA): TGTGCCAGCAGCTTAGATCGGACAGATACGCAGTATTTT. This translates into CASSLDRTDTQYF. Together with reference TRBV11-2 and TRBJ2-3, the CDR3 gives the full variable domain: EAGVAQSPRYKIIEKRQSVAFWCNPISGHATLYWYQQILGQGPKLLIQFQNNGVVDDSQLPKDRFSAERLKGVDSTLKIQPAKLEDSAVYLCASSLDRTDTQYFGPGTRLTVL.

The chain links TRBV18 to TRBJ2-7, with D uncertain. Germline-derived CDR1 and CDR2 are KGHSH and LQKENI. This CDR3 has 13 residues. Trimming removed 3 bases at V and 6 bases at J, with 12 bases between. The CDR3 DNA reads as TGTGCCAGCTCACCCCCAGGCCTCTCCGAGCAGTACTTC. This encodes CASSPPGLSEQYF.

The genes are TRBV11-1 and TRBJ2-7, with D hard to call. In germline, CDR1 is SGHAT, CDR2 FQDESV (reference sequence). The CDR3 contains 14 residues. V was pared by 5 bases and J by 0 bases, with 11 bases between. This CDR3 is CASSPQSSSYEQYF. The CDR3, as DNA: TGTGCCAGCAGCCCTCAGTCAAGCTCCTACGAGCAGTACTTC. The variable domain in full, with the rest retrieved from reference TRBV11-1 and TRBJ2-7, is EAEVAQSPRYKITEKSQAVAFWCDPISGHATLYWYRQILGQGPELLVQFQDESVVDDSQLPKDRFSAERLKGVDSTLKIQPAELGDSAMYLCASSPQSSSYEQYFGPGTRLTVT.

The V gene is TRBV28, the J gene TRBJ1-1, with TRBD1 as a possible D gene (6 bases). The CDR3 loop spans 16 amino acids. Germline CDR1 is MDHEN and CDR2 is SYDVKM. V shed 8 bases and J shed 4 bases, with 23 bases lying between them. The chain's CDR3 is CASSTGGHNSGTEAFF. For the CDR3, the DNA is TGTGCCAGCTCCACGGGGGGGCATAACTCGGGCACTGAAGCTTTCTTT. Complete variable domain (other parts from reference TRBV28 and TRBJ1-1): DVKVTQSSRYLVKRTGEKVFLECVQDMDHENMFWYRQDPGLGLRLIYFSYDVKMKEKGDIPEGYSVSREKKERFSLILESASTNQTSMYLCASSTGGHNSGTEAFFGQGTRLTVV.

This clone was seen a single time. As DNA, the CDR3 is TGTGCCACTCGCAGGGGGCGGGGGCAGCCCCAGCATTTT. The encoded protein is CATRRGRGQPQHF. This chain uses TRBV19 with TRBJ1-5; 8 bases map to TRBD1. CDR3 size: 13 residues. The trim removed 10 bases at V and 7 bases at J, leaving 9 bases unmatched. Germline V gives CDR1 LNHDA, CDR2 SQIVND (reference sequence).